Reported below is one TCR beta chain. The data belong to a study of T cells expressing NK-cell markers. For each CDR3 protein, TCRdb gives one entry from its re-call of the 5' RACE reads, without DNA. The table lists about 450,000 distinct CDR3 sequences. The CDR3 is 17 amino acids. Looked up from germline, CDR1 is SEHNR and CDR2 is FQNEAQ (reference sequence). The chain couples TRBV7-9 to TRBJ1-5; lacking DNA, the TRBD1 call made by TCRdb goes unchecked. The clonotype comes from a woman between 18 and 69 years old in good health. Sequencing used blood T cells: a sorted CD56 or NKG2C T cell subset, CD4+ or CD8+ T cells, or bulk PBMC T cells (not recorded which). The CDR3 region is CASSWDRVGYSNQPQHF.